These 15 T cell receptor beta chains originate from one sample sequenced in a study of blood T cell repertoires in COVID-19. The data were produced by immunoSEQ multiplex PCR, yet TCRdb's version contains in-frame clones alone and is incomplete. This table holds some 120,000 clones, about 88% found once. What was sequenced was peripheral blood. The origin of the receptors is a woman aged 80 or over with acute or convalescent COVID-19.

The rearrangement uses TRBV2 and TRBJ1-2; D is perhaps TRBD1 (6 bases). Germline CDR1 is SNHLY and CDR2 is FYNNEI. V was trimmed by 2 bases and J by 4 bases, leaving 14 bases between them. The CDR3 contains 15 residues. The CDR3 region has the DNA TGTGCCAGCAGTGAAAACCGCCGAGGGGGCTATGGCTACACCTTC. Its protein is CASSENRRGGYGYTF.

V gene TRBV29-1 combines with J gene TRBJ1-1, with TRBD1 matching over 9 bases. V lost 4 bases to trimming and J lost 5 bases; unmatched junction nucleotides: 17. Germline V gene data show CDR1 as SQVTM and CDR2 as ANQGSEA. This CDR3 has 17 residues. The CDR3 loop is CSVGLSGTGSPWTEAFF. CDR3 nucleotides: TGCAGCGTTGGACTTTCTGGGACAGGGAGTCCGTGGACTGAAGCTTTCTTT.

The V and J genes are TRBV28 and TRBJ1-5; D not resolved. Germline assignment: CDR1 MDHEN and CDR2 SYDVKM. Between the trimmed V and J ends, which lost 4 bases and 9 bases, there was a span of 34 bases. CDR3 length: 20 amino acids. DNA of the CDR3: TGTGCCAGCAGTTCCGCCCGTGGAGGACGACCTCACCGGAGTATGGGGCCCCAGCATTTT. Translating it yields CASSSARGGRPHRSMGPQHF.

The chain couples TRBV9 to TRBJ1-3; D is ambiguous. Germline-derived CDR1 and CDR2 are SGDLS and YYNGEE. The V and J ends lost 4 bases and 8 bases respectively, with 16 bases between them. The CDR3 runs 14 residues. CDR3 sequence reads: CASSPTGVTDTIYF. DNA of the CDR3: TGTGCCAGCAGCCCCACCGGGGTAACAGACACCATATATTTT.

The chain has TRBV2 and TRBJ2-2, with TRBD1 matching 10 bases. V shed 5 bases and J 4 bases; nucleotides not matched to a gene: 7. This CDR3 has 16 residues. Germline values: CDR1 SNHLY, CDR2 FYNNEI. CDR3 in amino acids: CASSRGQGFGTGELFF. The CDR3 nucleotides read TGTGCCAGCAGTAGGGGACAGGGGTTTGGCACCGGGGAGCTGTTTTTT.

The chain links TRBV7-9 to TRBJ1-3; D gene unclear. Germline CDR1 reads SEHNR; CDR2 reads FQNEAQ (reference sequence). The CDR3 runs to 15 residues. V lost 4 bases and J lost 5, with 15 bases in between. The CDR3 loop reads CASSSPQRDRNTIYF. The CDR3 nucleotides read TGTGCCAGCAGCTCTCCACAACGGGATCGAAACACCATATATTTT.

DNA for the CDR3: TGTGCCACCAGTGACCGACAGGAGATGAACACCGGGGAGCTGTTTTTT. Protein product: CATSDRQEMNTGELFF. This chain connects TRBV24-1 to TRBJ2-2; the D gene is possibly TRBD1 (6 bases). The CDR3 length is 16 residues. Trimming took off 4 bases at V and 1 base at J, with 12 bases between the two ends. Per germline, CDR1 KGHDR and CDR2 SFDVKD.

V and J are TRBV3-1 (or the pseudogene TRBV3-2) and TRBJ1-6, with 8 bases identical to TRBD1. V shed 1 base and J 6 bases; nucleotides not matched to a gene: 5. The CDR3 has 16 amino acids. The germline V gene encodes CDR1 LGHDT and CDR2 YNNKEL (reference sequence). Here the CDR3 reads CASSQARTGSNSPLHF. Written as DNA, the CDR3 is TGTGCCAGCAGCCAAGCCCGGACAGGGAGTAATTCACCCCTCCACTTT.

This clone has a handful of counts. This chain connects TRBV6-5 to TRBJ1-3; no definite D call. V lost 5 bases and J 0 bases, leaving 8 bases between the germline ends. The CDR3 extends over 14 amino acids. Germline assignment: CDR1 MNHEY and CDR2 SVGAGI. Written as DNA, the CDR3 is TGTGCCAGCAGTCCCTTCCCCTCTGGAAACACCATATATTTT. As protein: CASSPFPSGNTIYF.

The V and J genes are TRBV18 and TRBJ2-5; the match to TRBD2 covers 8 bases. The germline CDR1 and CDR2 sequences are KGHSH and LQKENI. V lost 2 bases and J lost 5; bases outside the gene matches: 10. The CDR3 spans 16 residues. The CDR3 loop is CASSPSGTRRMETQYF. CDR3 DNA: TGTGCCAGCTCACCATCCGGGACTAGACGGATGGAGACCCAGTACTTC.

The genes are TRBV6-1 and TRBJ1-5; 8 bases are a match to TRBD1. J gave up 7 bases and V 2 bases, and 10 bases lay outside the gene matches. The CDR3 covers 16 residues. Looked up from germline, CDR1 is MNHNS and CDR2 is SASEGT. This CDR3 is CASSEIGTGGGQPQHF. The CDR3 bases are TGTGCCAGCAGTGAAATCGGTACAGGGGGAGGGCAGCCCCAGCATTTT.

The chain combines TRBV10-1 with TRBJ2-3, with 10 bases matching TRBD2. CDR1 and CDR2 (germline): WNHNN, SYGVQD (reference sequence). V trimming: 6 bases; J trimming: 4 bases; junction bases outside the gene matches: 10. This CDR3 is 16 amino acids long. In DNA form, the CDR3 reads TGCGCCAGCAGCCAGGGACTAGCGCCGATCGCAGATACGCAGTATTTT. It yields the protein CASSQGLAPIADTQYF.

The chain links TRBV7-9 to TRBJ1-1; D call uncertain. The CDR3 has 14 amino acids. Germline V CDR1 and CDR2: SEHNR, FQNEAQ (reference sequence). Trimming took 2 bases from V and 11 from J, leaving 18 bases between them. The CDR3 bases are TGTGCCAGCAGCTTATCAGGCACGCGGGCGGACGCTTTCTTT. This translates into CASSLSGTRADAFF.

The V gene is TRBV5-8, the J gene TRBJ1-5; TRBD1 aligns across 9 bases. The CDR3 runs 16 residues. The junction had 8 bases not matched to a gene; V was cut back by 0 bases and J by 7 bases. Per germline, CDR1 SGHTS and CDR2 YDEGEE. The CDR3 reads CASSLAGTGRNQPQHF. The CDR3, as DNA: TGTGCCAGCAGCTTGGCGGGGACAGGGAGGAACCAGCCCCAGCATTTT. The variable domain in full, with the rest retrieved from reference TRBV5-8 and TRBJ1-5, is EAGVTQSPTHLIKTRGQQATLRCSPISGHTSVYWYQQALGLGLQFLLWYDEGEERNRGNFPPRFSGRQFPNYSSELNVNALELEDSALYLCASSLAGTGRNQPQHFGDGTRLSIL.

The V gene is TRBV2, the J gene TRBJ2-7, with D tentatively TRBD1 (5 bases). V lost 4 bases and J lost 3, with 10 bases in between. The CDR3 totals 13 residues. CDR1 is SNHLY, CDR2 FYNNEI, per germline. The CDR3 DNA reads TGTGCCAGCAGTGGTCGCCAGGGCTACGAGCAGTACTTC. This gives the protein CASSGRQGYEQYF.